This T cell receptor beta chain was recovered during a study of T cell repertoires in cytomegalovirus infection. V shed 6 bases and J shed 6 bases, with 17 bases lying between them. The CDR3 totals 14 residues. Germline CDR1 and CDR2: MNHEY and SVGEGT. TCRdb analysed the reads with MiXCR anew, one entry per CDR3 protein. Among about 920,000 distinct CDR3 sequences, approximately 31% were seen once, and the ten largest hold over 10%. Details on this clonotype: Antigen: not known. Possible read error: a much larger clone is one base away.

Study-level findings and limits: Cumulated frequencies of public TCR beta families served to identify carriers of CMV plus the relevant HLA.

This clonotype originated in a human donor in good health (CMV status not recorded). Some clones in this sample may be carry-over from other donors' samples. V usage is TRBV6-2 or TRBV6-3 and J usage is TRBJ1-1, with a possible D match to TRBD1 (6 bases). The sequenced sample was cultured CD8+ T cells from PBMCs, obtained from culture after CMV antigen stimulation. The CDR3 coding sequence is TGTGCCAGCAGACGTCAGGGGCTCAACGCTGAAGCTTTCTTT. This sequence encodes CASRRQGLNAEAFF.